Below are 21 T cell receptor beta chains sequenced from a single sample in a study of T cell responses to AZD1222 COVID-19 vaccine. TCRdb's copy holds only in-frame clones and misses some; the assay was immunoSEQ multiplex PCR. This table has some 86,000 clones, approximately 90% appearing once. The sample here was peripheral blood, taken 28 days after the second AZD1222 dose. These receptors were obtained from an adult who received the AZD1222 COVID-19 vaccine.

This chain uses TRBV18 with TRBJ1-5; D is unresolved. V shed 3 bases and J shed 5 bases, with 8 bases lying between them. From germline, CDR1 is KGHSH and CDR2 LQKENI. CDR3 length: 13 residues. The CDR3 is CASSPHKDQPQHF. In nucleotides, the CDR3 is TGTGCCAGCTCACCCCACAAGGATCAGCCCCAGCATTTT.

The rearrangement uses TRBV19 and TRBJ2-1; perhaps TRBD1 as D (6 bases). The germline gives CDR1 LNHDA, CDR2 SQIVND (reference sequence). The CDR3 has 15 amino acids. The V gene lost 3 bases and the J gene lost 0 bases, with 9 bases spanning the gap. CDR3 residues: CASSMSGDSYNEQFF. Here the CDR3 DNA reads TGTGCCAGTAGTATGTCAGGGGACTCCTACAATGAGCAGTTCTTC.

The chain carries TRBV2 and TRBJ2-2, with a possible D match to TRBD2 (5 bases). The germline V gene has CDR1 SNHLY and CDR2 FYNNEI. Trimming took off 6 bases at V and 5 bases at J, with 13 bases between the two ends. CDR3 length equals 14 residues. CDR3 DNA: TGTGCCAGCAGATCGACGGGGAAGACCGGGGAGCTGTTTTTT. The encoded protein is CASRSTGKTGELFF.

This chain connects TRBV27 to TRBJ1-6; the match to TRBD1 covers 8 bases. CDR3 length equals 15 residues. J lost 6 bases, V lost 5 bases, and 6 bases had no gene match. From germline, CDR1 is MNHEY and CDR2 SMNVEV (reference sequence). The CDR3 loop is CASSPRQGSNSPLHF. CDR3 DNA sequence: TGTGCCAGCAGTCCCCGACAGGGGAGTAATTCACCCCTCCACTTT.

This chain links TRBV5-8 with TRBJ1-6, with D possibly TRBD1 on 6 matching bases. Per the germline V gene, CDR1 is SGHTS and CDR2 is YDEGEE. The CDR3 covers 13 residues. The V gene lost 4 bases and the J gene lost 9 bases, with 11 bases spanning the gap. This CDR3 reads CASSQGFGSPLHF. CDR3 nucleotide sequence: TGTGCCAGCAGCCAGGGGTTTGGTTCACCCCTCCACTTT.

The CDR3 spells CASSLGLGYEQYF. The CDR3 DNA reads TGTGCCAGCAGCCTCGGACTGGGCTACGAGCAGTACTTC. V usage is TRBV7-2 and J usage is TRBJ2-7, with D maybe TRBD2 (5 bases). Trimming took 5 bases from V and 3 from J, leaving 11 bases between them. The CDR3 length is 13 residues. Germline V CDR1 and CDR2: SGHTA, FQGNSA.

This clone appeared once. The chain carries TRBV9 and TRBJ2-5, with TRBD2 identical over 13 bases. The CDR3 has 17 residues. Trimming removed 0 bases from V and 1 base from J; junction bases left unmatched: 3. Per the germline V gene, CDR1 is SGDLS and CDR2 is YYNGEE. CDR3 in DNA: TGTGCCAGCAGCGTAGGACTAGCGGGGGGAGGCCAAGAGACCCAGTACTTC. The encoded protein is CASSVGLAGGGQETQYF.

V usage is TRBV15 and J usage is TRBJ1-1; D unresolved. The germline gives CDR1 LNHNV, CDR2 YYDKDF (reference sequence). The V and J ends lost 0 bases and 1 base respectively, with 6 bases between them. The CDR3 contains 14 residues. CDR3 in amino acids: CATSRDRSNTEAFF. The CDR3 DNA is TGTGCCACCAGCAGAGATCGGTCGAACACTGAAGCTTTCTTT. The full variable domain, with the rest looked up from reference TRBV15 and TRBJ1-1, is DAMVIQNPRYQVTQFGKPVTLSCSQTLNHNVMYWYQQKSSQAPKLLFHYYDKDFNNEADTPDNFQSRRPNTSFCFLDIRSPGLGDTAMYLCATSRDRSNTEAFFGQGTRLTVV.

This clone appeared a few times. The chain is built from TRBV19 and TRBJ1-1; 8 positions agree with TRBD1. With 5 bases clipped from V and 5 bases from J, the junction kept 13 bases outside the gene matches. The CDR3 runs to 16 residues. Germline assignment: CDR1 LNHDA and CDR2 SQIVND (reference sequence). In DNA, the CDR3 is TGTGCCAGTAGTTCCCGGACAGGGCCGAGAGGGACTGAAGCTTTCTTT. As protein: CASSSRTGPRGTEAFF.

The chain has TRBV28 and TRBJ2-2; 7 bases match TRBD1. CDR1 MDHEN and CDR2 SYDVKM come from the germline V gene. CDR3 length equals 14 residues. The J segment lost 4 bases and the V segment lost 2 bases, leaving 1 base of the junction unmatched. The CDR3 DNA follows: TGTGCCAGCAGTTTACGGACAGGCACCGGGGAGCTGTTTTTT. This sequence encodes CASSLRTGTGELFF.

The chain joins TRBV7-2 to TRBJ2-2, with D tentatively TRBD2 (7 bases). The V end lost 0 bases, the J end lost 5 bases, and 13 bases lay between the germline ends. CDR1 and CDR2 from the germline V gene are SGHTA and FQGNSA. The CDR3 runs 16 residues. CDR3 DNA: TGTGCCAGCAGCTTAGCGGGGGGGCCACGGACCGGGGAGCTGTTTTTT. Its translation: CASSLAGGPRTGELFF.

This clone turned up a few times. The chain recombines TRBV7-8 with TRBJ1-5; D is unclear. Germline V gives CDR1 SGHVS, CDR2 FQNEAQ. Between the trimmed V and J ends, which lost 4 bases and 1 base, there was a span of 11 bases. The CDR3 is 15 residues long. The CDR3 sequence is CASSYSRLSNQPQHF. In DNA form, the CDR3 reads TGTGCCAGCAGCTACTCTAGGCTAAGCAATCAGCCCCAGCATTTT.

This clone showed up just once. The rearrangement links TRBV10-3 to TRBJ2-7; perhaps TRBD1 as D (6 bases). The V gene's germline CDR1 is ENHRY and CDR2 SYGVKD. The V end lost 4 bases, the J end lost 1 base, and 17 bases lay between the germline ends. The CDR3 runs 16 residues. The CDR3 DNA sequence: TGTGCCATCAGTGGTGGGGGCCAGGCCAATTCCTACGAGCAGTACTTC. Translation: CAISGGGQANSYEQYF.

This sequence joins TRBV5-6 and TRBJ2-6; the D is unclear. V lost 4 bases and J lost 1, with 3 bases in between. CDR1 is SGHDT and CDR2 is YYEEEE in the germline V gene. This CDR3 spans 13 amino acids. The CDR3 reads CASSRSGANVLTF. CDR3 nucleotides: TGTGCCAGCAGCCGTTCTGGGGCCAACGTCCTGACTTTC.

This chain uses TRBV18 with TRBJ1-5; no clear D. This CDR3 contains 15 residues. V lost 6 bases and J 2 bases, leaving 14 bases between the germline ends. Per germline, CDR1 KGHSH and CDR2 LQKENI. This CDR3 is CASSPDHGGNQPQHF. DNA of the CDR3: TGTGCCAGCTCCCCTGACCATGGGGGCAATCAGCCCCAGCATTTT.

This clone was found once. This chain joins TRBV6-1 and TRBJ1-2, with D hard to call. Between the trimmed V and J ends, which lost 2 bases and 5 bases, there was a span of 9 bases. This CDR3 has 13 residues. Germline V gene lookup returns CDR1 MNHNS and CDR2 SASEGT. CDR3: CASSENAGYGYTF. In DNA, the CDR3 is TGTGCCAGCAGTGAAAATGCAGGATATGGCTACACCTTC.

The chain joins TRBV6-5 to TRBJ1-2, with D possibly TRBD1 on 5 matching bases. V lost 2 bases, J lost 5 bases, and 12 bases lay in between. This CDR3 region has 14 residues. Germline CDR1 is MNHEY and CDR2 is SVGAGI. In DNA form, the CDR3 reads TGTGCCAGCAGTTACGGGGGATTGGGGTATGGCTACACCTTC. Its protein product is CASSYGGLGYGYTF.

The chain recombines TRBV28 with TRBJ1-1, with unresolved D. V dropped 7 bases and J dropped 7 bases, with 16 bases sitting between them. Germline CDR1 and CDR2: MDHEN and SYDVKM. The CDR3 is made up of 13 amino acids. CDR3 bases: TGTGCCAGCACCCAAGGCGGCAGAGGTGAAGCTTTCTTT. Its protein is CASTQGGRGEAFF.

The rearrangement links TRBV6-5 to TRBJ2-3; 7 bases are shared with TRBD2. The CDR3 totals 14 residues. Germline V gives CDR1 MNHEY, CDR2 SVGAGI. V was pared by 8 bases and J by 2 bases, with 7 bases of the junction left unmatched. The CDR3 is CASEPAGYTDTQYF. The CDR3 coding sequence is TGTGCCAGCGAACCAGCGGGATACACAGATACGCAGTATTTT.

This clone was counted a few times. This chain links TRBV3-1 (or the pseudogene TRBV3-2) with TRBJ1-6, with 7 bases matching TRBD1. The V gene's germline CDR1 is LGHDT and CDR2 YNNKEL (reference sequence). J gave up 7 bases and V 0 bases, and 3 bases lay outside the gene matches. The CDR3 runs to 15 residues. The CDR3 DNA follows: TGTGCCAGCAGCCAAGACAGGGGGTCCAATTCACCCCTCCACTTT. As protein: CASSQDRGSNSPLHF.

V gene TRBV19 combines with J gene TRBJ1-1; a weak D match, TRBD1 (5 bases). Per germline, CDR1 LNHDA and CDR2 SQIVND (reference sequence). CDR3 length: 13 residues. In nucleotides, the CDR3 is TGTGCTATAGGGAGGGGCCCCCACGGGGAAGCTTTCTTT. Residues: CAIGRGPHGEAFF.